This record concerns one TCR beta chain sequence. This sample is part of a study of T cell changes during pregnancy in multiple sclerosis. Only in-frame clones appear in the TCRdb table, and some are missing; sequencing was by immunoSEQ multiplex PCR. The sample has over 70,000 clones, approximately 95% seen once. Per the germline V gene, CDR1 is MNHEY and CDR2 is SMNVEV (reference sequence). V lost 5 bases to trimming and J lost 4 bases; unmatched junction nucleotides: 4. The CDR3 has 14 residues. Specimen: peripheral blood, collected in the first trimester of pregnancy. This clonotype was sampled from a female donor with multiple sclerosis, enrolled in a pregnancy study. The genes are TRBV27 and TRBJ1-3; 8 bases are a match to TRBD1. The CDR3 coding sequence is TGTGCCAGCAGTCGGACAGGGTTCGGAAACACCATATATTTT. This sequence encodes CASSRTGFGNTIYF.